This T cell receptor beta chain is drawn from a study of shared clonotypes between healthy human individuals. Study background: Each donor had three CD4 naive, three CD4 memory, two CD8 naive and one CD8 memory plate.

TCRdb's copy holds only in-frame clones and misses some; the assay was immunoSEQ multiplex PCR. Of hundreds of thousands of clones listed, about 92% were seen once; the top ten hold 24%. Naive CD8 cells comprised CD45RO-negative, CCR7-positively selected cells, excluding terminally differentiated effector memory CD45RA+ cells. This receptor was taken from a man aged 30 to 45 in good health. Sequencing was done on a sample of naive CD8+ T cells sorted from blood.

CDR3 in DNA: TGTGCCAGCAGCCCGTGGCGGAGCAACAATGAGCAGTTCTTC. The encoded protein is CASSPWRSNNEQFF. V is TRBV7-9 and J is TRBJ2-1; D uncertain. Germline CDR1 SEHNR, CDR2 FQNEAQ (reference sequence). Trimming removed 5 bases from V and 5 bases from J, with 13 bases in between. There are 14 residues in the CDR3.